This passage covers 29 T cell receptor beta chains from one sample sequenced in a study of cytomegalovirus exposure and HLA in healthy donors. Clones were sequenced by immunoSEQ multiplex PCR, and TCRdb holds only the in-frame ones, with some missing. The sample gives more than 90,000 clones, 70% to 90% of which show up once; around 2% is in the top ten. The sample comprised PBMCs. These receptors all stem from a man younger than 35 in good health and CMV-seronegative.

V and J are TRBV12-5 and TRBJ2-7; TRBD1 matches 11 bases. The germline gives CDR1 LGHNT, CDR2 FRNRAP. V was pared by 3 bases and J by 2 bases, with 3 bases of the junction left unmatched. The length of the CDR3 is 15 residues. CDR3 nucleotide sequence: TGTGCTAGTGGTTTCCCGGGACAGGGGGCCTACGAGCAGTACTTC. Translating gives CASGFPGQGAYEQYF.

This chain uses TRBV6-1 with TRBJ2-7; D gene uncertain. The germline gives CDR1 MNHNS, CDR2 SASEGT. This CDR3 comprises 14 residues. V was pared by 3 bases and J by 2 bases, with 11 bases between. As DNA, the CDR3 is TGTGCCAGCAGTGACGACACTTTTCCCTACGAGCAGTACTTC. It specifies CASSDDTFPYEQYF.

The chain is built from TRBV18 and TRBJ1-5; D is unresolved. The CDR3 contains 15 residues. CDR1 is KGHSH, CDR2 LQKENI, per germline. V was pared by 4 bases and J by 3 bases, with 13 bases between. The CDR3 nucleotides are TGTGCCAGCTCACAAAACTCGGACTTCAATCAGCCCCAGCATTTT. This gives the protein CASSQNSDFNQPQHF.

This clone was picked up one time. The rearrangement links TRBV5-1 to TRBJ1-2, with D maybe TRBD1 (5 bases). V lost 2 bases, J lost 3 bases, and 14 bases lay in between. This CDR3 is 15 amino acids long. The germline V gene encodes CDR1 SGHRS and CDR2 YFSETQ. CDR3 region: CASSLIRGFDYGYTF. The DNA for the CDR3 is TGCGCCAGCAGCTTAATTAGGGGCTTCGACTATGGCTACACCTTC.

The chain is built from TRBV5-1 and TRBJ1-1; TRBD1 aligns across 10 bases. Germline V gives CDR1 SGHRS, CDR2 YFSETQ. CDR3 size: 14 residues. Unmatched junction bases numbered 7, after V lost 4 bases and J lost 7 bases. The CDR3 protein is CASSLGTGVNEAFF. The DNA for the CDR3 is TGCGCCAGCAGCCTGGGGACAGGGGTTAATGAAGCTTTCTTT.

This chain joins TRBV2 and TRBJ2-5; 8 bases map to TRBD1. From germline, CDR1 is SNHLY and CDR2 FYNNEI. This CDR3 has 14 residues. V dropped 5 bases and J dropped 5; count of bases not matched to a gene: 7. The CDR3 loop reads CASSTRGLAETQYF. The CDR3 region has the DNA TGTGCCAGCAGTACCAGGGGGCTCGCGGAGACCCAGTACTTC.

This chain connects TRBV2 to TRBJ1-5; 7 bases align to TRBD1. This CDR3 is 15 amino acids long. With V trimmed by 6 bases and J by 2 bases, 7 bases remained unmatched. CDR1 is SNHLY, CDR2 FYNNEI, per germline. DNA for the CDR3: TGTGCCAGCAGCGAATGGACAGGTCGCAATCAGCCCCAGCATTTT. It codes for CASSEWTGRNQPQHF.

The V and J genes are TRBV5-6 and TRBJ1-1; no reliable D call. CDR1 and CDR2 from the germline V gene are SGHDT and YYEEEE. V was trimmed by 2 bases and J by 1 base, leaving 15 bases between them. The CDR3 has 16 amino acids. The CDR3 spells CASSFTILSGNTEAFF. Written as DNA, the CDR3 is TGTGCCAGCAGCTTTACCATTCTCTCGGGGAACACTGAAGCTTTCTTT.

The rearrangement uses TRBV7-9 and TRBJ2-5; no definite D call. Germline CDR1 reads SEHNR; CDR2 reads FQNEAQ (reference sequence). The CDR3 is 11 amino acids. Trimming cost V 5 bases and J 5 bases, with 6 bases left between them. The CDR3 is CASSPMETQYF. CDR3 bases: TGTGCCAGCAGCCCCATGGAGACCCAGTACTTC.

This clone occurred once. This chain links TRBV9 with TRBJ1-3; no firm D call. Trimming removed 8 bases from V and 8 bases from J, with 26 bases in between. CDR1 is SGDLS, CDR2 YYNGEE, per germline. This CDR3 is built from 16 residues. CDR3 sequence reads: CASRGRGLGFGDTIYF. DNA of the CDR3: TGTGCCAGTCGTGGTCGTGGACTTGGTTTTGGGGACACCATATATTTT.

The gene calls are TRBV29-1 and TRBJ2-2, with D unresolved. The germline V gene encodes CDR1 SQVTM and CDR2 ANQGSEA. The CDR3 sequence is 12 residues long. V lost 6 bases and J lost 4, with 9 bases in between. CDR3 sequence: CSVLSFTGELFF. CDR3 DNA sequence: TGCAGCGTACTCTCGTTCACCGGGGAGCTGTTTTTT.

The CDR3: CASSERQGGETQYF. CDR3 DNA: TGTGCCAGCAGTGAAAGACAGGGTGGCGAGACCCAGTACTTC. J is TRBJ2-5 and V is TRBV25-1; TRBD1 matches at 7 bases. Germline V lookup: CDR1 MGHDK, CDR2 SYGVNS. V shed 2 bases, J shed 5 bases, and the junction held 5 bases outside the gene matches. The CDR3 is 14 residues long.

The chain couples TRBV5-1 to TRBJ2-3; D is ambiguous. CDR3 length: 17 amino acids. Germline lookup yields CDR1 SGHRS and CDR2 YFSETQ. V dropped 4 bases and J dropped 0 bases, with 18 bases sitting between them. The CDR3: CASSRFGLGTSTDTQYF. The CDR3, as DNA: TGCGCCAGCAGCAGATTCGGGTTGGGTACTAGCACAGATACGCAGTATTTT.

This chain connects TRBV9 to TRBJ2-1; 15 bases align to TRBD2. Germline CDR1 is SGDLS and CDR2 is YYNGEE. The CDR3 has 19 amino acids. V was pared by 3 bases and J by 6 bases, with 13 bases of the junction left unmatched. The CDR3 DNA is TGTGCCAGCAGCGCAGAACCGGGACTAGCGGGGGGCTTTGTCAATGAGCAGTTCTTC. Translating gives CASSAEPGLAGGFVNEQFF. The full variable domain, rest sourced from reference TRBV9 and TRBJ2-1, is DSGVTQTPKHLITATGQRVTLRCSPRSGDLSVYWYQQSLDQGLQFLIQYYNGEERAKGNILERFSAQQFPDLHSELNLSSLELGDSALYFCASSAEPGLAGGFVNEQFFGPGTRLTVL.

The genes are TRBV6-6 and TRBJ2-7; TRBD1 matches 9 bases. The germline CDR1 and CDR2 sequences are MNHNY and SVGAGI (reference sequence). The CDR3 has 15 amino acids. Trimming removed 0 bases from V and 3 bases from J; junction bases left unmatched: 3. CDR3 in DNA: TGTGCCAGCAGTTACTCGGGACAGGGAGACTACGAGCAGTACTTC. It translates to CASSYSGQGDYEQYF.

The chain recombines TRBV19 with TRBJ2-7, with TRBD1 identical over 10 bases. Trimming removed 5 bases from V and 2 bases from J; junction bases left unmatched: 6. This CDR3 is 15 amino acids long. Germline V gene lookup returns CDR1 LNHDA and CDR2 SQIVND (reference sequence). CDR3 DNA sequence: TGTGCCAGTAGTGCAGCCGGGACAGGGGCCTACGAGCAGTACTTC. Translation: CASSAAGTGAYEQYF. Full variable domain (missing parts from reference TRBV19 and TRBJ2-7): DGGITQSPKYLFRKEGQNVTLSCEQNLNHDAMYWYRQDPGQGLRLIYYSQIVNDFQKGDIAEGYSVSREKKESFPLTVTSAQKNPTAFYLCASSAAGTGAYEQYFGPGTRLTVT.

V is TRBV25-1 and J is TRBJ1-5; 8 nucleotides agree with TRBD1. The V gene's germline CDR1 is MGHDK and CDR2 SYGVNS. V trimming: 3 bases; J trimming: 5 bases; junction bases outside the gene matches: 6. The CDR3 consists of 15 residues. The CDR3 sequence is CASSDPGGPDQPQHF. DNA for the CDR3: TGTGCCAGCAGTGACCCAGGGGGCCCCGATCAGCCCCAGCATTTT.

This sequence joins TRBV25-1 and TRBJ1-4; D ambiguous. CDR3 size: 14 residues. Germline CDR1 and CDR2: MGHDK and SYGVNS. Between the trimmed V and J ends, which lost 0 bases and 4 bases, there was a span of 6 bases. CDR3 residues: CASSEYSFNEKLFF. CDR3 bases: TGTGCCAGCAGTGAATATAGCTTTAATGAAAAACTGTTTTTT.

V is TRBV7-8 and J is TRBJ1-4, with TRBD1 identical over 7 bases. The CDR3 has 15 amino acids. Trimming removed 6 bases from V and 8 bases from J; junction bases left unmatched: 12. Germline CDR1 is SGHVS and CDR2 is FQNEAQ. CDR3 region: CASSPVGGLREKLFF. The CDR3 region has the DNA TGTGCCAGCAGTCCGGTAGGGGGCCTGCGGGAAAAACTGTTTTTT.

This clone was seen more than once but under ten times. The chain uses TRBV5-1 and TRBJ2-3; the match to TRBD1 covers 9 bases. The CDR3 totals 15 residues. V lost 0 bases and J lost 3; bases outside the gene matches: 2. In germline, CDR1 is SGHRS, CDR2 YFSETQ. The CDR3 bases are TGCGCCAGCAGCTTGGTGGGACAGGGAACAGATACGCAGTATTTT. It specifies CASSLVGQGTDTQYF.

J is TRBJ1-1 and V is TRBV6-1; D unclear. Trimming took 6 bases from V and 0 from J, leaving 5 bases between them. Germline V gene lookup returns CDR1 MNHNS and CDR2 SASEGT. This CDR3 spans 12 amino acids. CDR3 nucleotides: TGTGCCAGCAGGCGATTGAACACTGAAGCTTTCTTT. Translating gives CASRRLNTEAFF.

This chain joins TRBV11-3 and TRBJ2-1; D perhaps matches TRBD2 (6 bases). Germline-derived CDR1 and CDR2 are SGHNT and YENEEA. V was shortened by 0 bases and J by 4 bases, with 19 bases between the two germline ends. The CDR3 loop spans 18 amino acids. CDR3 nucleotide sequence: TGTGCCAGCAGCTTAGATGGCGGTCGGGAGCCACCTTACAATGAGCAGTTCTTC. The encoded protein is CASSLDGGREPPYNEQFF.

The chain uses TRBV18 and TRBJ2-5; the D gene is possibly TRBD2 (5 bases). This CDR3 region has 13 residues. The germline V gene encodes CDR1 KGHSH and CDR2 LQKENI. The germline V and J ends were trimmed by 4 bases and 4 bases, with 10 bases remaining between them. CDR3 nucleotide sequence: TGTGCCAGCTCACGACAACGGGGAGAGACCCAGTACTTC. This gives the protein CASSRQRGETQYF.

This clone was picked up a small number of times. The chain employs TRBV6-5 and TRBJ1-5, with 7 positions matching TRBD1. The germline V gene encodes CDR1 MNHEY and CDR2 SVGAGI. The V gene end was trimmed by 5 bases and the J gene end by 1 base; junction bases not matched to a gene: 5. The CDR3 extends over 15 amino acids. The chain's CDR3 is CASSQTTGSNQPQHF. The CDR3 DNA follows: TGTGCCAGCAGTCAAACGACAGGGAGCAATCAGCCCCAGCATTTT.

This clone was observed a few times. This chain uses TRBV4-3 with TRBJ1-3; no clear D. Trimming pared 3 bases from V and 0 bases from J, leaving 6 bases between. The CDR3 runs to 14 residues. The V gene's germline CDR1 is LGHNA and CDR2 YSLEER. DNA of the CDR3: TGCGCCAGCAGCCATGACACCTCTGGAAACACCATATATTTT. As protein: CASSHDTSGNTIYF.

The genes are TRBV6-5 and TRBJ2-7; TRBD1 matches at 8 bases. The CDR3 runs to 14 residues. Germline V lookup: CDR1 MNHEY, CDR2 SVGAGI. V lost 6 bases, J lost 5 bases, and 9 bases stayed unmatched. The CDR3 bases are TGTGCCAGCAGACGAGACAGGGGAAAGGACGAGCAGTACTTC. Translation: CASRRDRGKDEQYF.

The gene calls are TRBV7-9 and TRBJ2-7; TRBD1 matches 8 bases. The V and J ends lost 7 bases and 5 bases, in that order; junction bases with no gene match: 10. The CDR3 loop spans 14 amino acids. Germline V CDR1 and CDR2: SEHNR, FQNEAQ (reference sequence). The CDR3 region is CASTPGTGPDEQYF. Here the CDR3 DNA reads TGTGCCAGCACCCCAGGGACAGGCCCTGACGAGCAGTACTTC.

V and J are TRBV12-5 and TRBJ1-3; 9 bases are a match to TRBD1. The V gene's germline CDR1 is LGHNT and CDR2 FRNRAP. The CDR3 loop spans 15 amino acids. J lost 3 bases, V lost 6 bases, and 6 bases had no gene match. CDR3 bases: TGTGCTAGTGGCACCGACAGGGGGATTGGAAACACCATATATTTT. It codes for CASGTDRGIGNTIYF.

The chain is built from TRBV18 and TRBJ1-2; 8 bases are shared with TRBD1. This CDR3 spans 16 amino acids. V lost 4 bases, J lost 1 base, and 8 bases stayed unmatched. Per the germline V gene, CDR1 is KGHSH and CDR2 is LQKENI. CDR3 sequence (DNA): TGTGCCAGCTCACTATACACGGACAGGGATAACTATGGCTACACCTTC. The encoded protein is CASSLYTDRDNYGYTF. Looking up the rest from reference TRBV18 and TRBJ1-2 gives the full variable domain: NAGVMQNPRHLVRRRGQEARLRCSPMKGHSHVYWYRQLPEEGLKFMVYLQKENIIDESGMPKERFSAEFPKEGPSILRIQQVVRGDSAAYFCASSLYTDRDNYGYTFGSGTRLTVV.